Listed here is a single T cell receptor (beta chain). Its antigen is as yet unknown. This entry comes from a study of T cells after yellow fever vaccination. Study-wide points: A small proportion of clonotypes was detected in both the CD4 and CD8 compartments.

V gave up 5 bases and J gave up 0 bases, with 13 bases separating them. The germline V gene has CDR1 LGHNA and CDR2 YNFKEQ. This CDR3 region has 16 residues. The TCR cDNA carried a universal primer site and UMIs from 5'RACE template switching. Each CDR3 protein gets one entry after TCRdb re-called the 5' RACE reads with MiXCR. The data show about 320,000 distinct CDR3 sequences, 3.5% to 4.5% seen once. The genes are TRBV4-2 and TRBJ1-4; D is unclear. The starting material was PBMCs, obtained 15 days after the yellow fever booster vaccination. The TCR comes from a man aged 18 to 30 who received the YFV17D yellow fever vaccine. The CDR3: CASSRDWGATNEKLFF. CDR3 nucleotides: TGTGCCAGCAGCAGAGATTGGGGAGCAACTAATGAAAAACTGTTTTTT.